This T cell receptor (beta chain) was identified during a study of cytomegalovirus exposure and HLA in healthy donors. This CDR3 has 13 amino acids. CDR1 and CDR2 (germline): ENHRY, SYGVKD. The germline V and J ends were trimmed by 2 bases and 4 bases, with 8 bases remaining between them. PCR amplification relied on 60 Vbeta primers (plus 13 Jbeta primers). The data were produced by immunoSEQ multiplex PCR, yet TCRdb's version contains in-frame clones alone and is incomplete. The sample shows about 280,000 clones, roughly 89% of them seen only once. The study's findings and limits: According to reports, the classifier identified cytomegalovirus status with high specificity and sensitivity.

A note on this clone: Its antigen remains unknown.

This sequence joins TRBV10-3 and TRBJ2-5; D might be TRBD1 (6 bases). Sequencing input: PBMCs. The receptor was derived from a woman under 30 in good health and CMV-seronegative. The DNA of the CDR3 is TGTGCCATCAGTGAGGGACAGTTAGAGACCCAGTACTTC. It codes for CAISEGQLETQYF.